These 18 T cell receptor beta chains were sequenced from one sample in a study of graft-versus-host responses after intestinal transplantation. The data were produced by immunoSEQ multiplex PCR, yet TCRdb's version contains in-frame clones alone and is incomplete. The table lists about 91,000 clones, less than 95% of them singletons. For these receptors, no antigen is known. The sample was unstimulated CD4+ T cells sorted from spleen or lymph node cells, taken before transplant. These receptors were collected from a human donor who was the organ donor for an intestinal transplant.

This clone was recorded a few times. The V call is TRBV28, the J call TRBJ2-7, with 9 nucleotides matching TRBD1. The CDR3 is 15 amino acids. The trim removed 4 bases at V and 2 bases at J, leaving 6 bases unmatched. Germline CDR1 reads MDHEN; CDR2 reads SYDVKM. The CDR3 region is CASSSGGTGTYEQYF. CDR3 sequence (DNA): TGTGCCAGCAGTTCCGGAGGGACAGGGACCTACGAGCAGTACTTC.

The chain links TRBV11-3 to TRBJ2-1, with TRBD1 matching 9 bases. Germline CDR1 and CDR2: SGHNT and YENEEA. V dropped 7 bases and J dropped 4; count of bases not matched to a gene: 8. The CDR3 length is 15 residues. The CDR3 sequence: CASIKGQGLYNEQFF. The CDR3 coding sequence is TGTGCCAGCATAAAGGGACAGGGTCTTTACAATGAGCAGTTCTTC. Full variable domain (outside the CDR3, taken from reference TRBV11-3 and TRBJ2-1): EAGVVQSPRYKIIEKKQPVAFWCNPISGHNTLYWYLQNLGQGPELLIRYENEEAVDDSQLPKDRFSAERLKGVDSTLKIQPAELGDSAVYLCASIKGQGLYNEQFFGPGTRLTVL.

CDR3 nucleotide sequence: TGTGCCACCAGCAGAGATCCAGGGGCCTACAATGAGCAGTTCTTC. Translating it yields CATSRDPGAYNEQFF. This chain uses TRBV15 with TRBJ2-1; D possibly corresponds to TRBD1 (6 bases). Trimming pared 0 bases from V and 2 bases from J, leaving 8 bases between. Germline V gives CDR1 LNHNV, CDR2 YYDKDF (reference sequence). The CDR3 is 15 amino acids.

The gene calls are TRBV7-2 and TRBJ1-4; TRBD1 agrees at 10 bases. Unmatched junction bases numbered 5, after V lost 5 bases and J lost 8 bases. The germline gives CDR1 SGHTA, CDR2 FQGNSA. The CDR3 is 14 residues long. For the CDR3, the DNA is TGTGCCAGCAGCCCGGACAGGGGGAACGAAAAACTGTTTTTT. Translated, it gives CASSPDRGNEKLFF.

The chain couples TRBV11-3 to TRBJ1-2; possible D gene TRBD1, 5 bases. The V end was cut by 5 bases, the J end by 2 bases, with 6 bases between. Germline V lookup: CDR1 SGHNT, CDR2 YENEEA. The CDR3 runs 12 residues. CDR3 DNA sequence: TGTGCCAGCAGCCAGGGAAACTATGGCTACACCTTC. It yields the protein CASSQGNYGYTF.

The chain carries TRBV6-6 and TRBJ1-4; 9 bases match TRBD1. Germline CDR1 is MNHNY and CDR2 is SVGAGI (reference sequence). The junction had 15 bases not matched to a gene; V was cut back by 6 bases and J by 10 bases. The CDR3 runs to 16 residues. The CDR3 nucleotides are TGTGCCAGCAGCTTTACAGGGGGCCATGACCTCGGAAAACTGTTTTTT. Its protein product is CASSFTGGHDLGKLFF.

The chain employs TRBV11-3 and TRBJ1-2, with D possibly TRBD1 on 5 matching bases. The V and J ends lost 5 bases and 7 bases respectively, with 11 bases between them. This CDR3 is built from 12 residues. CDR1 is SGHNT and CDR2 is YENEEA in the germline V gene. The CDR3 loop is CASSASGPGYTF. The CDR3 DNA reads TGTGCCAGCAGCGCCTCAGGGCCTGGCTACACCTTC.

The chain uses TRBV5-4 and TRBJ2-6; 9 nucleotides line up with TRBD1. Germline CDR1 is SGHNT and CDR2 is YYREEE (reference sequence). The CDR3 spans 18 residues. V dropped 1 base and J dropped 2; count of bases not matched to a gene: 7. The CDR3 loop is CASSLWTGASAGANVLTF. The DNA of the CDR3 is TGTGCCAGCAGCTTGTGGACAGGGGCCTCGGCTGGGGCCAACGTCCTGACTTTC.

This sequence joins TRBV11-3 and TRBJ2-3; 11 positions match TRBD2. Germline CDR1 reads SGHNT; CDR2 reads YENEEA. J lost 2 bases, V lost 4 bases, and 5 bases had no gene match. The CDR3 runs to 16 residues. CDR3 sequence (DNA): TGTGCCAGCAGCTCCGTAGCGGGGGGGTACACAGATACGCAGTATTTT. It is translated as CASSSVAGGYTDTQYF.

The CDR3 reads CASSLRGAGITEAFF. The CDR3 bases are TGTGCCAGCAGTTTACGGGGGGCAGGGATCACTGAAGCTTTCTTT. V is TRBV27 and J is TRBJ1-1, with TRBD1 as a possible D gene (6 bases). The germline V gene has CDR1 MNHEY and CDR2 SMNVEV (reference sequence). The V end was cut by 2 bases, the J end by 4 bases, with 14 bases between. The length of the CDR3 is 15 residues.

The chain employs TRBV15 and TRBJ1-2; weak D call: TRBD1 (6 bases). The CDR3 loop spans 15 amino acids. The germline V gene encodes CDR1 LNHNV and CDR2 YYDKDF (reference sequence). Trimming took off 4 bases at V and 2 bases at J, with 14 bases between the two ends. The CDR3 nucleotides read TGTGCCACCAGCATATCGGGACATTTCAACTATGGCTACACCTTC. Its translation is CATSISGHFNYGYTF.

V gene TRBV4-1 combines with J gene TRBJ2-1; D is perhaps TRBD2 (6 bases). Germline V gene sequence: CDR1 MGHRA, CDR2 YSYEKL. V lost 2 bases, J lost 8 bases, and 16 bases lay in between. The CDR3 is made up of 15 amino acids. The CDR3 loop is CASSQSSSVTHEQFF. For the CDR3, the DNA is TGCGCCAGCAGCCAATCGTCTAGCGTTACCCATGAGCAGTTCTTC.

The J gene is TRBJ2-1, the V gene TRBV28, with 10 bases lining up with TRBD2. Germline CDR1 is MDHEN and CDR2 is SYDVKM. The CDR3 consists of 18 residues. The J segment lost 4 bases and the V segment lost 3 bases, leaving 12 bases of the junction unmatched. The CDR3, as DNA: TGTGCCAGCAGTTTGGGGGGTAGCGGGAGGTACAATTACAATGAGCAGTTCTTC. Its protein is CASSLGGSGRYNYNEQFF.

The chain couples TRBV30 to TRBJ2-7, with 7 bases fitting TRBD1. CDR1 and CDR2 (germline): GTSNPN, SVGIG (reference sequence). The CDR3 contains 13 residues. With 3 bases clipped from V and 5 bases from J, the junction kept 7 bases outside the gene matches. The CDR3 loop reads CAWRGQPGNEQYF. Written as DNA, the CDR3 is TGTGCCTGGAGGGGACAGCCGGGTAACGAGCAGTACTTC.

As DNA, the CDR3 is TGTGCCAGCAGTCAAGGACAGTCTAACTATGGCTACACCTTC. This sequence encodes CASSQGQSNYGYTF. V usage is TRBV28 and J usage is TRBJ1-2; a possible D gene is TRBD1 (6 bases). Trimming shortened V by 5 bases and J by 0 bases, and 10 bases separated the two germline ends. The CDR3 has 14 amino acids. Looked up from germline, CDR1 is MDHEN and CDR2 is SYDVKM.

The CDR3 loop is CASSSGTRGNSEQFF. The CDR3 DNA reads as TGTGCCAGCAGCTCCGGGACTAGAGGGAATAGTGAGCAGTTCTTC. This chain links TRBV5-5 with TRBJ2-1, with 8 bases aligning to TRBD2. Per the germline V gene, CDR1 is SGHKS and CDR2 is YYEKEE (reference sequence). J gave up 9 bases and V 3 bases, and 11 bases lay outside the gene matches. The CDR3 contains 15 residues.

This sequence joins TRBV19 and TRBJ2-7; 10 bases match TRBD1. The CDR3 is made up of 14 amino acids. Unmatched junction bases numbered 8, after V lost 7 bases and J lost 5 bases. Germline loops: CDR1 LNHDA, CDR2 SQIVND (reference sequence). For the CDR3, the DNA is TGTGCCAGTAATCAGGACAGGGGGACCCACGAGCAGTACTTC. This codes for CASNQDRGTHEQYF.

This chain connects TRBV6-1 to TRBJ1-2, with TRBD1 matching 7 bases. The CDR3 length is 13 residues. Germline V gives CDR1 MNHNS, CDR2 SASEGT. V lost 6 bases, J lost 5 bases, and 6 bases stayed unmatched. The CDR3 sequence: CASRTGTDYGYTF. The CDR3 region has the DNA TGTGCCAGCAGAACCGGGACAGATTATGGCTACACCTTC.